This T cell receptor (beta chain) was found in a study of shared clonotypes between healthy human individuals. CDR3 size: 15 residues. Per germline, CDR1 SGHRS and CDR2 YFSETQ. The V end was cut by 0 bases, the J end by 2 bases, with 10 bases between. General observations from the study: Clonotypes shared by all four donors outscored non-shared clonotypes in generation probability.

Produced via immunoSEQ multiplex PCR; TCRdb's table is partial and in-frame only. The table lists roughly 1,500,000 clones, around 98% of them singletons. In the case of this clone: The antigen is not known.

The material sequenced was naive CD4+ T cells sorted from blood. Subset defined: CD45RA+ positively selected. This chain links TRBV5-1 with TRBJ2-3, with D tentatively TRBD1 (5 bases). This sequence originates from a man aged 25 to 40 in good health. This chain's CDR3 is CASSLGTGDTDTQYF. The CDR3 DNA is TGCGCCAGCAGCTTGGGAACAGGAGACACAGATACGCAGTATTTT. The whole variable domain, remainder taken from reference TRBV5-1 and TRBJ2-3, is KAGVTQTPRYLIKTRGQQVTLSCSPISGHRSVSWYQQTPGQGLQFLFEYFSETQRNKGNFPGRFSGRQFSNSRSEMNVSTLELGDSALYLCASSLGTGDTDTQYFGPGTRLTVL.